The 31 T cell receptor beta chains given below trace back to one sample, sequenced in a study of blood T cell repertoires in COVID-19. Here immunoSEQ multiplex PCR was the method, and the copy in TCRdb shows in-frame clones only, minus some. The repertoire has about 380,000 clones, 70% to 90% of them found once; the top ten carry about 1.5%. The sample was PBMCs or T cells enriched from blood (not recorded which). Receptor source: a man under 40 who had recovered from COVID-19.

This chain links TRBV15 with TRBJ1-1, with D unresolved. The length of the CDR3 is 15 residues. V dropped 2 bases and J dropped 4 bases, with 14 bases sitting between them. Germline V gives CDR1 LNHNV, CDR2 YYDKDF (reference sequence). The CDR3 DNA sequence: TGTGCCACCAGCAGATCGCCTACAGAGAGCACTGAAGCTTTCTTT. This gives the protein CATSRSPTESTEAFF.

This chain links TRBV7-9 with TRBJ1-2; TRBD1 aligns across 8 bases. The CDR3 is made up of 15 amino acids. V gave up 2 bases and J gave up 7 bases; unmatched junction bases: 9. Germline CDR1 and CDR2: SEHNR and FQNEAQ (reference sequence). The CDR3 DNA reads as TGTGCCAGCAGCTTAAATAATCAGGGGGCGGCTGGCTACACCTTC. Translation gives CASSLNNQGAAGYTF.

The chain links TRBV7-8 to TRBJ1-1, with TRBD1 as a possible D gene (6 bases). CDR1 is SGHVS, CDR2 FQNEAQ, per germline. Trimming removed 5 bases at V and 0 bases at J, with 13 bases between. The CDR3 extends over 15 amino acids. As DNA, the CDR3 is TGTGCCAGCAGCCGCCGGTCAGGGGTGAACACTGAAGCTTTCTTT. Translating it yields CASSRRSGVNTEAFF. Supplemented by reference TRBV7-8 and TRBJ1-1, the full variable domain reads GAGVSQSPRYKVAKRGQDVALRCDPISGHVSLFWYQQALGQGPEFLTYFQNEAQLDKSGLPSDRFFAERPEGSVSTLKIQRTQQEDSAVYLCASSRRSGVNTEAFFGQGTRLTVV.

In nucleotides, the CDR3 is TGTGCCAGCAGTTTTCGTGGGACAGAGCCCTTTCCAGGTCAGCCCCAGCATTTT. Protein sequence: CASSFRGTEPFPGQPQHF. The chain combines TRBV27 with TRBJ1-5; TRBD1 aligns across 7 bases. This CDR3 has 18 residues. From germline, CDR1 is MNHEY and CDR2 SMNVEV (reference sequence). V lost 3 bases to trimming and J lost 6 bases; unmatched junction nucleotides: 17.

This clone was seen just once. J is TRBJ2-7 and V is TRBV12-5, with 7 bases aligning to TRBD1. With 5 bases clipped from V and 2 bases from J, the junction kept 6 bases outside the gene matches. CDR1 and CDR2 from the germline V gene are LGHNT and FRNRAP. This CDR3 spans 14 amino acids. CDR3 region: CASGPRDRAYEQYF. The CDR3 coding sequence is TGTGCTAGTGGTCCCCGGGACAGAGCCTACGAGCAGTACTTC.

CDR3 DNA: TGTGCCAGCAGCTTAGACAGAACTAACTATGGCTACACCTTC. Residues: CASSLDRTNYGYTF. The chain joins TRBV11-2 to TRBJ1-2, with D hard to call. The germline V gene has CDR1 SGHAT and CDR2 FQNNGV. This CDR3 has 14 amino acids. V lost 0 bases, J lost 0 bases, and 5 bases lay in between.

The chain links TRBV5-5 to TRBJ1-1, with TRBD1 matching over 9 bases. The germline gives CDR1 SGHKS, CDR2 YYEKEE (reference sequence). This CDR3 spans 16 amino acids. Trimming cost V 3 bases and J 0 bases; bases outside gene matches: 6. The CDR3 DNA reads as TGTGCCAGCAGCTCGGACAGGGGAGCAATGAACACTGAAGCTTTCTTT. Amino acids: CASSSDRGAMNTEAFF. The full variable domain, completed using reference TRBV5-5 and TRBJ1-1, is DAGVTQSPTHLIKTRGQQVTLRCSPISGHKSVSWYQQVLGQGPQFIFQYYEKEERGRGNFPDRFSARQFPNYSSELNVNALLLGDSALYLCASSSDRGAMNTEAFFGQGTRLTVV.

The V and J genes are TRBV5-1 and TRBJ2-3, with 7 positions matching TRBD1. CDR1 is SGHRS and CDR2 is YFSETQ in the germline V gene. V gave up 0 bases and J gave up 2 bases; unmatched junction bases: 6. The CDR3 totals 16 residues. CDR3 sequence: CASSLVPGGVTDTQYF. CDR3 nucleotides: TGCGCCAGCAGCTTGGTACCAGGGGGAGTCACAGATACGCAGTATTTT.

The CDR3 DNA reads TGTGCCAGCAGTAGGACAGGGAGCTATGGCTACACCTTC. It yields the protein CASSRTGSYGYTF. The chain is built from TRBV2 and TRBJ1-2; 8 bases fit TRBD1. Germline assignment: CDR1 SNHLY and CDR2 FYNNEI. With V trimmed by 5 bases and J by 4 bases, 3 bases remained unmatched. CDR3 length: 13 amino acids.

This CDR3 reads CASSESQGRPNSPLHF. In DNA form, the CDR3 reads TGTGCCAGCAGTGAATCGCAGGGCCGTCCCAATTCACCCCTCCACTTT. The chain carries TRBV2 and TRBJ1-6; D is possibly TRBD1 (5 bases). Trimming removed 2 bases at V and 7 bases at J, with 15 bases between. The CDR3 has 16 amino acids. Germline values: CDR1 SNHLY, CDR2 FYNNEI.

The chain joins TRBV12-5 to TRBJ1-1; the D is unclear. The CDR3 covers 12 residues. Germline V gives CDR1 LGHNT, CDR2 FRNRAP. V lost 7 bases to trimming and J lost 4 bases, with 10 bases between them. In DNA, the CDR3 is TGTGCTAGTGCCGCGGAGCTCACTGAAGCTTTCTTT. This sequence encodes CASAAELTEAFF. The variable domain in full, with the rest retrieved from reference TRBV12-5 and TRBJ1-1, is DARVTQTPRHKVTEMGQEVTMRCQPILGHNTVFWYRQTMMQGLELLAYFRNRAPLDDSGMPKDRFSAEMPDATLATLKIQPSEPRDSAVYFCASAAELTEAFFGQGTRLTVV.

The CDR3 nucleotides are TGTGCCAGCAGCCAAGAATATGACATGAAGGTATCAGATACGCAGTATTTT. Translated, it gives CASSQEYDMKVSDTQYF. The chain employs TRBV14 and TRBJ2-3; D is undetermined. Between the trimmed V and J ends, which lost 0 bases and 4 bases, there was a span of 17 bases. Germline V lookup: CDR1 SGHDN, CDR2 FVKESK. The CDR3 has 17 residues. Filled out from reference TRBV14 and TRBJ2-3, the complete variable domain reads EAGVTQFPSHSVIEKGQTVTLRCDPISGHDNLYWYRRVMGKEIKFLLHFVKESKQDESGMPNNRFLAERTGGTYSTLKVQPAELEDSGVYFCASSQEYDMKVSDTQYFGPGTRLTVL.

The J gene is TRBJ2-7, the V gene TRBV5-6, with TRBD1 matching 9 bases. Germline V gives CDR1 SGHDT, CDR2 YYEEEE. The CDR3 runs 16 residues. The junction had 6 bases not matched to a gene; V was cut back by 0 bases and J by 2 bases. CDR3 region: CASSLGPRTGAYEQYF. CDR3 in DNA: TGTGCCAGCAGCTTGGGTCCCCGGACAGGGGCCTACGAGCAGTACTTC.

The rearrangement joins TRBV19 to TRBJ1-1; no clear D. V was pared by 6 bases and J by 3 bases, with 8 bases between. In germline, CDR1 is LNHDA, CDR2 SQIVND (reference sequence). The CDR3 length is 12 residues. The CDR3 loop reads CASRRGHTEAFF. The CDR3, as DNA: TGTGCCAGTAGGAGAGGGCACACTGAAGCTTTCTTT.

The gene calls are TRBV3-1 (or the pseudogene TRBV3-2) and TRBJ1-1; D is undetermined. Germline values: CDR1 LGHDT, CDR2 YNNKEL (reference sequence). This CDR3 region has 15 residues. With 8 bases removed from V and 6 bases from J, the gap between germline ends came to 22 bases. CDR3 bases: TGTGCCAGCGGCGATACGGGGATGATCTTGTCTGAAGCTTTCTTT. Protein product: CASGDTGMILSEAFF.

The chain employs TRBV9 and TRBJ1-2; 9 bases are shared with TRBD1. CDR1 is SGDLS and CDR2 is YYNGEE in the germline V gene. The CDR3 runs to 13 residues. V was pared by 4 bases and J by 6 bases, with 4 bases of the junction left unmatched. The CDR3 here is CASSPTGGNGYTF. The CDR3 DNA reads TGTGCCAGCAGCCCAACAGGGGGCAATGGCTACACCTTC.

This chain joins TRBV4-2 and TRBJ2-1; D perhaps matches TRBD2 (7 bases). Trimming removed 3 bases from V and 8 bases from J, with 17 bases in between. This CDR3 spans 15 amino acids. CDR1 and CDR2 (germline): LGHNA, YNFKEQ. CDR3 region: CASSQSFGGLDEQFF. In DNA form, the CDR3 reads TGTGCCAGCAGCCAGTCTTTCGGGGGGCTTGATGAGCAGTTCTTC.

This chain connects TRBV7-3 to TRBJ2-3; no reliable D call. This CDR3 spans 13 amino acids. CDR1 and CDR2 (germline): SGHTA, FQGTGA. Trimming stripped 2 bases from V and 1 base from J, with 4 bases between. DNA of the CDR3: TGTGCCAGCAGCTTAGGAGGCACAGATACGCAGTATTTT. Its translation is CASSLGGTDTQYF.

The chain links TRBV6-5 to TRBJ2-7; no definite D call. Per the germline V gene, CDR1 is MNHEY and CDR2 is SVGAGI. The CDR3 has 12 residues. V lost 5 bases and J lost 3, with 8 bases in between. The DNA for the CDR3 is TGTGCCAGCAGTCGAGATTACTACGAGCAGTACTTC. This codes for CASSRDYYEQYF.

The V call is TRBV27, the J call TRBJ2-7; 7 nucleotides align to TRBD1. The germline CDR1 and CDR2 sequences are MNHEY and SMNVEV (reference sequence). J lost 5 bases, V lost 6 bases, and 10 bases had no gene match. The CDR3 spans 14 residues. The CDR3 region has the DNA TGTGCCAGCAGCCCGACAGGGAATTCCCACGAGCAGTACTTC. Its translation: CASSPTGNSHEQYF.

The gene calls are TRBV19 and TRBJ2-5; the match to TRBD2 covers 8 bases. Per the germline V gene, CDR1 is LNHDA and CDR2 is SQIVND (reference sequence). The CDR3 runs to 15 residues. The junction had 6 bases not matched to a gene; V was cut back by 5 bases and J by 1 base. The CDR3 DNA sequence: TGTGCCAGTAGTCCAGACGGGGGGGTCCAAGAGACCCAGTACTTC. Its protein is CASSPDGGVQETQYF.

V and J are TRBV9 and TRBJ2-5; 10 bases agree with TRBD2. This CDR3 spans 15 amino acids. Germline loops: CDR1 SGDLS, CDR2 YYNGEE. Trimming took 3 bases from V and 2 from J; bases not matched to a gene: 4. In DNA form, the CDR3 reads TGTGCCAGCAGCGCTAGCGGGGGTCCTCAAGAGACCCAGTACTTC. Translation gives CASSASGGPQETQYF.

This clone showed up just a few times. The J gene is TRBJ2-7, the V gene TRBV5-4, with D maybe TRBD1 (5 bases). CDR3 length: 12 residues. V was clipped by 4 bases and J by 3 bases, with 8 bases between them. The germline gives CDR1 SGHNT, CDR2 YYREEE (reference sequence). CDR3 DNA: TGTGCCAGCAGCGGCGACAGCTACGAGCAGTACTTC. Protein: CASSGDSYEQYF.

This chain links TRBV7-2 with TRBJ2-3; weak D call: TRBD1 (5 bases). From germline, CDR1 is SGHTA and CDR2 FQGNSA. The CDR3 is 14 amino acids. V was pared by 2 bases and J by 4 bases, with 10 bases between. The CDR3 coding sequence is TGTGCCAGCAGCTTACGACAGATTCCAGATACGCAGTATTTT. Translating it yields CASSLRQIPDTQYF. Full variable domain (remainder filled in from reference TRBV7-2 and TRBJ2-3): GAGVSQSPSNKVTEKGKDVELRCDPISGHTALYWYRQSLGQGLEFLIYFQGNSAPDKSGLPSDRFSAERTGGSVSTLTIQRTQQEDSAVYLCASSLRQIPDTQYFGPGTRLTVL.

CDR3 sequence (DNA): TGTGCCAGCAGCTCTTCTAGCGGGGGAGATACGCAGTATTTT. Residues: CASSSSSGGDTQYF. The chain carries TRBV7-2 and TRBJ2-3; 10 positions match TRBD2. The CDR3 has 14 amino acids. Germline CDR1 reads SGHTA; CDR2 reads FQGNSA. J gave up 5 bases and V 4 bases, and 3 bases lay outside the gene matches. The whole variable domain, filled in from reference TRBV7-2 and TRBJ2-3, reads GAGVSQSPSNKVTEKGKDVELRCDPISGHTALYWYRQSLGQGLEFLIYFQGNSAPDKSGLPSDRFSAERTGGSVSTLTIQRTQQEDSAVYLCASSSSSGGDTQYFGPGTRLTVL.

V usage is TRBV18 and J usage is TRBJ2-6, with D unclear. The CDR3 extends over 16 amino acids. The germline CDR1 and CDR2 sequences are KGHSH and LQKENI. The ends were cut back, 2 bases at V and 0 bases at J, with 8 bases in the middle. The CDR3 nucleotides are TGTGCCAGCTCACCATCGAGTTCCTCTGGGGCCAACGTCCTGACTTTC. Its translation is CASSPSSSSGANVLTF.

The V gene is TRBV6-2 or TRBV6-3, the J gene TRBJ1-4; TRBD1 matches at 7 bases. Germline lookup yields CDR1 MNHEY and CDR2 SVGEGT. The CDR3 spans 16 residues. V was clipped by 6 bases and J by 0 bases; unmatched bases: 7. CDR3 coding DNA: TGTGCCAGCAGCCGGGACAGCTTAGCAACTAATGAAAAACTGTTTTTT. Its translation: CASSRDSLATNEKLFF.

This chain uses TRBV7-6 with TRBJ1-4; TRBD1 matches at 9 bases. Germline V gene data show CDR1 as SGHVS and CDR2 as FNYEAQ. V dropped 2 bases and J dropped 4; count of bases not matched to a gene: 11. There are 18 residues in the CDR3. CDR3 loop: CASSLSRDRVGFNEKLFF. The DNA for the CDR3 is TGTGCCAGCAGCTTAAGCCGGGACAGGGTTGGGTTTAATGAAAAACTGTTTTTT. Full variable domain (rest looked up from reference TRBV7-6 and TRBJ1-4): GAGVSQSPRYKVTKRGQDVALRCDPISGHVSLYWYRQALGQGPEFLTYFNYEAQQDKSGLPNDRFSAERPEGSISTLTIQRTEQRDSAMYRCASSLSRDRVGFNEKLFFGSGTQLSVL.

The rearrangement joins TRBV12-5 to TRBJ1-5, with D maybe TRBD1 (5 bases). Germline assignment: CDR1 LGHNT and CDR2 FRNRAP. CDR3 size: 14 residues. Trimming stripped 7 bases from V and 2 bases from J, with 12 bases between. CDR3 DNA sequence: TGTGCTAGTGTTGGGCAGGGCGGCAATCAGCCCCAGCATTTT. As protein: CASVGQGGNQPQHF.

This clone showed up just once. This chain joins TRBV5-1 and TRBJ2-7, with TRBD1 identical over 10 bases. Germline assignment: CDR1 SGHRS and CDR2 YFSETQ. The CDR3 is 16 residues long. J was trimmed by 5 bases and V by 4 bases; bases with no gene match: 12. The CDR3 here is CASSPVSGTGVNEQYF. CDR3 sequence (DNA): TGCGCCAGCAGCCCAGTATCTGGGACAGGGGTGAACGAGCAGTACTTC.

This sequence joins TRBV19 and TRBJ2-1, with a weak D call TRBD1 (5 bases). V shed 2 bases and J shed 0 bases, with 11 bases lying between them. The CDR3 has 16 amino acids. The germline V gene encodes CDR1 LNHDA and CDR2 SQIVND (reference sequence). In DNA, the CDR3 is TGTGCCAGTAGTATAAGGACACAGAGCTCCTACAATGAGCAGTTCTTC. Translated, it gives CASSIRTQSSYNEQFF.